Shown below are 24 T cell receptor beta chains from a single sample sequenced in a study of OX40 agonist ivuxolimab in advanced cancers. TCRdb's table, derived via immunoSEQ multiplex PCR, lists solely in-frame clones and lacks some. The sample carries 55,000 to 85,000 clones, under 90% recorded once. Sequences were derived from CD4+ or CD8+ T cells sorted from blood, sampled in a trial of the OX40 agonist ivuxolimab. All receptors derive from an adult with an advanced solid tumor such as melanoma, head and neck, liver or kidney cancer.

In this sample, this clone turned up once. This chain uses TRBV6-5 with TRBJ2-3; tentatively, D is TRBD2 (6 bases). CDR1 and CDR2 from the germline V gene are MNHEY and SVGAGI. V lost 6 bases to trimming and J lost 6 bases, with 16 bases between them. The length of the CDR3 is 14 residues. The CDR3 coding sequence is TGTGCCAGCAGCCCGGGGGAGAGGAGGGATACGCAGTATTTT. Translating it yields CASSPGERRDTQYF.

The chain has TRBV11-2 and TRBJ2-7; tentatively, D is TRBD2 (5 bases). V lost 4 bases and J lost 7, with 14 bases in between. Germline V CDR1 and CDR2: SGHAT, FQNNGV. The CDR3 spans 13 residues. The CDR3 region is CASSSRRLGEQYF. The CDR3 DNA sequence: TGTGCCAGCAGCTCCCGGAGGTTGGGGGAGCAGTACTTC.

The rearrangement uses TRBV7-9 and TRBJ1-2; no reliable D call. The ends were cut back, 1 base at V and 4 bases at J, with 10 bases in the middle. The CDR3 runs 14 residues. The germline V gene encodes CDR1 SEHNR and CDR2 FQNEAQ (reference sequence). For the CDR3, the DNA is TGTGCCAGCAGCTTAGAATCGACTGGCTATGGCTACACCTTC. This encodes CASSLESTGYGYTF.

The V call is TRBV7-2, the J call TRBJ2-5; TRBD2 matches 9 bases. The trim removed 6 bases at V and 2 bases at J, leaving 13 bases unmatched. CDR1 and CDR2 from the germline V gene are SGHTA and FQGNSA. CDR3 size: 17 residues. The CDR3 region has the DNA TGTGCCAGCAGGTTGAGTAGCGGGGGCCCAACGCAAGAGACCCAGTACTTC. Its translation: CASRLSSGGPTQETQYF. The whole variable domain, filled in from reference TRBV7-2 and TRBJ2-5, reads GAGVSQSPSNKVTEKGKDVELRCDPISGHTALYWYRQSLGQGLEFLIYFQGNSAPDKSGLPSDRFSAERTGGSVSTLTIQRTQQEDSAVYLCASRLSSGGPTQETQYFGPGTRLLVL.

This chain links TRBV7-8 with TRBJ2-5; a weak D match, TRBD1 (5 bases). TRBJ2-7 matches the DNA end more closely, so the J call is doubtful. Germline CDR1 and CDR2: SGHVS and FQNEAQ. The CDR3 totals 13 residues. The CDR3 coding sequence is TGTGCCACAGGGTCTCGGCAGTTCTACGAGCAGTACTTC. This translates into CATGSRQFYEQYF.

The rearrangement uses TRBV5-1 and TRBJ2-3; 8 nucleotides line up with TRBD2. CDR1 is SGHRS, CDR2 YFSETQ, per germline. V gave up 1 base and J gave up 3 bases; unmatched junction bases: 4. The CDR3 spans 15 residues. The CDR3 sequence: CASSLLLAETDTQYF. The DNA of the CDR3 is TGCGCCAGCAGCTTGCTACTAGCGGAGACAGATACGCAGTATTTT.

J is TRBJ1-1 and V is TRBV10-2; D remains ambiguous. Germline CDR1 is WSHSY and CDR2 is SAAADI. The CDR3 consists of 14 residues. Trimming pared 7 bases from V and 5 bases from J, leaving 17 bases between. The CDR3 loop is CASTARTPLTEAFF. The CDR3 DNA sequence: TGCGCCAGCACCGCCCGGACCCCGTTGACTGAAGCTTTCTTT.

Only a few counts were recorded for this clone. The rearrangement joins TRBV27 to TRBJ1-4, with TRBD1 as a possible D gene (5 bases). The germline V gene has CDR1 MNHEY and CDR2 SMNVEV (reference sequence). Deletions cut 5 bases from V and 7 bases from J, with 14 bases between. The CDR3 is 14 residues long. The chain's CDR3 is CASSPRTSSEKLFF. CDR3 bases: TGTGCCAGCAGTCCTAGGACAAGTAGTGAAAAACTGTTTTTT.

V and J are TRBV5-1 and TRBJ1-1, with D possibly matching TRBD1 (5 bases). This CDR3 contains 16 residues. V dropped 0 bases and J dropped 2 bases, with 14 bases sitting between them. Germline lookup yields CDR1 SGHRS and CDR2 YFSETQ. The CDR3 nucleotides are TGCGCCAGCAGCTTGGTGACTGGTGGGGGAAACACTGAAGCTTTCTTT. It yields the protein CASSLVTGGGNTEAFF.

V and J are TRBV27 and TRBJ2-7; weak D call: TRBD2 (6 bases). Germline assignment: CDR1 MNHEY and CDR2 SMNVEV (reference sequence). Trimming left V 5 bases short and J 6 bases short, with 17 bases between. There are 14 residues in the CDR3. CDR3 amino acids: CASSLYQWGVEQYF. CDR3 DNA: TGTGCCAGCAGTCTTTACCAGTGGGGGGTCGAGCAGTACTTC.

This chain links TRBV5-1 with TRBJ2-3; maybe TRBD1 (5 bases). The V gene lost 3 bases and the J gene lost 2 bases, with 10 bases spanning the gap. Germline V gene sequence: CDR1 SGHRS, CDR2 YFSETQ. The CDR3 has 14 residues. For the CDR3, the DNA is TGCGCCAGCAGCTCCGACAGCCTCACAGATACGCAGTATTTT. Its protein product is CASSSDSLTDTQYF.

This clone was recorded a few times. V gene TRBV20-1 combines with J gene TRBJ1-1; D call uncertain. Germline values: CDR1 DFQATT, CDR2 SNEGSKA (reference sequence). V shed 7 bases and J shed 4 bases, with 10 bases lying between them. CDR3 length equals 11 residues. CDR3 loop: CSVRPGTEAFF. CDR3 in DNA: TGCAGTGTTCGGCCCGGCACTGAAGCTTTCTTT.

This clone has a single count. The chain recombines TRBV5-6 with TRBJ1-3; 9 positions match TRBD1. Germline V gene sequence: CDR1 SGHDT, CDR2 YYEEEE. The V gene end was trimmed by 4 bases and the J gene end by 10 bases; junction bases not matched to a gene: 3. CDR3 length: 12 residues. CDR3 amino acids: CASSGTGRTIYF. In nucleotides, the CDR3 is TGTGCCAGCAGCGGGACAGGGAGAACCATATATTTT.

V and J are TRBV7-9 and TRBJ1-1; TRBD1 aligns across 10 bases. The CDR3 has 15 amino acids. Unmatched junction bases numbered 5, after V lost 4 bases and J lost 3 bases. Germline V gene lookup returns CDR1 SEHNR and CDR2 FQNEAQ (reference sequence). This CDR3 reads CASSSTGGADTEAFF. The CDR3 nucleotides are TGTGCCAGCAGCTCGACAGGGGGCGCGGACACTGAAGCTTTCTTT. Full variable domain (outside the CDR3, taken from reference TRBV7-9 and TRBJ1-1): DTGVSQNPRHKITKRGQNVTFRCDPISEHNRLYWYRQTLGQGPEFLTYFQNEAQLEKSRLLSDRFSAERPKGSFSTLEIQRTEQGDSAMYLCASSSTGGADTEAFFGQGTRLTVV.

In nucleotides, the CDR3 is TGTGCCAGTAGTCCCGTAGGGCACGACAATTCACCCCTCCACTTT. This codes for CASSPVGHDNSPLHF. This chain joins TRBV19 and TRBJ1-6; no clear D. Germline CDR1 LNHDA, CDR2 SQIVND (reference sequence). Trimming removed 5 bases at V and 7 bases at J, with 15 bases between. The CDR3 covers 15 residues.

This chain connects TRBV11-1 to TRBJ2-6; D is unclear. The CDR3 sequence is 16 residues long. Trimming left V 3 bases short and J 0 bases short, with 9 bases between. Germline V gene sequence: CDR1 SGHAT, CDR2 FQDESV (reference sequence). The CDR3 coding sequence is TGTGCCAGCAGCTTTGCTCTACTCTCTGGGGCCAACGTCCTGACTTTC. Protein product: CASSFALLSGANVLTF.

V is TRBV10-3 and J is TRBJ2-7, with a possible D match to TRBD1 (7 bases). Trimming took off 10 bases at V and 3 bases at J, with 16 bases between the two ends. The CDR3 consists of 13 residues. CDR1 is ENHRY, CDR2 SYGVKD, per germline. CDR3 nucleotides: TGTGCCACGCAGGGGGGCCCAGGCTACGAGCAGTACTTC. Its protein is CATQGGPGYEQYF.

The chain is built from TRBV9 and TRBJ1-6, with 7 bases fitting TRBD1. The CDR3 covers 13 residues. CDR1 SGDLS and CDR2 YYNGEE come from the germline V gene. The V segment lost 3 bases and the J segment 9 bases; nucleotides outside the gene matches: 3. CDR3: CASSERQGSPLHF. The CDR3 bases are TGTGCCAGCAGCGAAAGACAGGGTTCACCCCTCCACTTT.

The V and J genes are TRBV5-1 and TRBJ2-1; 7 bases align to TRBD2. The CDR3 length is 15 residues. V trimming: 9 bases; J trimming: 6 bases; junction bases outside the gene matches: 15. Germline CDR1 and CDR2: SGHRS and YFSETQ. The CDR3 bases are TGCGCCACCCGAAATCCAGGACTAGGTTCCAATGAGCAGTTCTTC. Residues: CATRNPGLGSNEQFF.

J is TRBJ2-3 and V is TRBV12-5; 9 positions match TRBD2. The CDR3 totals 14 residues. V gave up 7 bases and J gave up 6 bases; unmatched junction bases: 8. Germline V lookup: CDR1 LGHNT, CDR2 FRNRAP. CDR3 region: CASAQSGGPDTQYF. CDR3 nucleotide sequence: TGTGCTAGTGCCCAAAGCGGGGGGCCGGATACGCAGTATTTT.

CDR3 coding DNA: TGTGCCAGCTCACCGGGCAGGGGTGGTACTGAAGCTTTCTTT. It codes for CASSPGRGGTEAFF. This chain links TRBV18 with TRBJ1-1, with D perhaps matching TRBD1 (6 bases). This CDR3 is built from 14 residues. V was shortened by 3 bases and J by 5 bases, with 13 bases between the two germline ends. Germline V CDR1 and CDR2: KGHSH, LQKENI. Full variable domain (outside the CDR3, taken from reference TRBV18 and TRBJ1-1): NAGVMQNPRHLVRRRGQEARLRCSPMKGHSHVYWYRQLPEEGLKFMVYLQKENIIDESGMPKERFSAEFPKEGPSILRIQQVVRGDSAAYFCASSPGRGGTEAFFGQGTRLTVV.

The V and J genes are TRBV5-5 and TRBJ2-5; maybe TRBD2 (6 bases). Germline assignment: CDR1 SGHKS and CDR2 YYEKEE (reference sequence). V was shortened by 6 bases and J by 4 bases, with 16 bases between the two germline ends. The CDR3 length is 14 residues. The CDR3, as DNA: TGTGCCAGCACTTCTCCCGGGGGAGGAGAGACCCAGTACTTC. Amino acid sequence: CASTSPGGGETQYF.

The chain combines TRBV5-1 with TRBJ2-2; D tentatively fits TRBD1 or TRBD2 (5 bases each). V lost 0 bases, J lost 6 bases, and 9 bases lay in between. Germline V CDR1 and CDR2: SGHRS, YFSETQ. The CDR3 loop spans 14 amino acids. The CDR3 DNA reads TGCGCCAGCAGCTTGGCCCAGGGAGCCGGGGAGCTGTTTTTT. This translates into CASSLAQGAGELFF.

CDR3: CASSLYIASLAGEQFF. The CDR3 nucleotides read TGTGCCAGCAGCTTGTACATAGCAAGCCTAGCTGGTGAGCAGTTCTTC. The chain is built from TRBV7-2 and TRBJ2-1; a weak D match, TRBD2 (5 bases). The CDR3 has 16 residues. Between the trimmed V and J ends, which lost 3 bases and 9 bases, there was a span of 21 bases. Germline V gene sequence: CDR1 SGHTA, CDR2 FQGNSA.